This T cell receptor beta chain was documented in a study of molecular identifiers for immune sequencing clone quantification. Study-level findings and limits: Sizes of highly expanded clones could be underestimated through identical TCRs sharing a barcode. The study found clones above 20 RNA copies held over 98% of effector molecules and under 1% in naive cells.

TCRdb analysed the PCR reads with MiXCR anew, one entry per CDR3 protein. The sample includes roughly 300,000 distinct CDR3 sequences, over 20% of them seen just once. CDR3 length equals 18 residues. The V end was cut by 4 bases, the J end by 2 bases, with 22 bases between. Per germline, CDR1 SGHKS and CDR2 YYEKEE (reference sequence). This clonotype was observed a few times. The target antigen is unknown. The rearrangement joins TRBV5-5 to TRBJ2-1, with D possibly TRBD2 on 7 matching bases. The sample comprised naive CD8+ T cells from blood, with Jurkat cell RNA spiked in. Subset specified: FACS-sorted CD8+CD4-CCR7+CD45RA+ naive T cells. The receptor's source is a human donor in good health. Some libraries in this study had Jurkat cell RNA spiked in. The CDR3 reads CASSADLADRGPYNEQFF. DNA of the CDR3: TGTGCCAGCAGCGCAGATCTAGCGGACAGAGGACCCTACAATGAGCAGTTCTTC.